Listed here are 3 T cell receptor beta chains from one sample, sequenced in a study of T cell changes during pregnancy in multiple sclerosis. Clones were sequenced by immunoSEQ multiplex PCR, and TCRdb holds only the in-frame ones, with some missing. The data contain about 52,000 clones, around nine tenths of them singletons. This sample comprised CD4+ T cells from peripheral blood mononuclear cells, obtained before pregnancy. These receptor sequences come from a female donor with multiple sclerosis, enrolled in a pregnancy study.

The chain links TRBV7-9 to TRBJ2-5, with a possible D match to TRBD2 (6 bases). Germline V gene sequence: CDR1 SEHNR, CDR2 FQNEAQ (reference sequence). The CDR3 totals 14 residues. V was cut by 5 bases and J by 0 bases, with 10 bases left in between. The CDR3 region has the DNA TGTGCCAGCAGCCACCGGGACTACCAAGAGACCCAGTACTTC. Translating it yields CASSHRDYQETQYF.

This clone was seen a handful of times. The chain employs TRBV5-1 and TRBJ1-4; perhaps TRBD1 as D (5 bases). The CDR3 extends over 12 amino acids. Germline CDR1 SGHRS, CDR2 YFSETQ. The V and J ends lost 2 bases and 15 bases respectively, with 14 bases between them. In DNA form, the CDR3 reads TGCGCCAGCAGCTTTGGGGGAGGGGAGGTGTTTTTT. Its protein product is CASSFGGGEVFF.

V gene TRBV30 combines with J gene TRBJ1-5; unclear D gene. The CDR3 has 12 residues. The V end was cut by 2 bases, the J end by 0 bases, with 2 bases between. The germline CDR1 and CDR2 sequences are GTSNPN and SVGIG (reference sequence). The CDR3 sequence: CAWSRSNQPQHF. CDR3 coding DNA: TGTGCCTGGAGTCGTAGCAATCAGCCCCAGCATTTT.